Shown below are 21 T cell receptor beta chains from a single sample sequenced in a study of T cells after yellow fever vaccination. Via MiXCR, TCRdb re-called the 5' RACE reads, giving one row per CDR3 protein. Of roughly 120,000 distinct CDR3 sequences listed, approximately 7% are singletons. Sequencing used CD4+ T cells sorted from PBMCs, obtained around 10 days after the first yellow fever vaccination. The receptors stem from a man younger than 35 who received the YFV17D yellow fever vaccine.

Concerning this clonotype itself: A clone one base away is much larger, so this may be a read error. V is TRBV4-1 and J is TRBJ1-1, with 7 positions matching TRBD1. V shed 4 bases, J shed 7 bases, and the junction held 6 bases outside the gene matches. Germline V lookup: CDR1 MGHRA, CDR2 YSYEKL. There are 13 residues in the CDR3. The CDR3 DNA is TGCGCCAGCAGCCGGTCAGGGGGTTATGAAGCTTTCTTT. Translation gives CASSRSGGYEAFF.

In this sample, this clonotype turned up many times. V usage is TRBV5-1 and J usage is TRBJ2-3; D remains ambiguous. The ends were cut back, 0 bases at V and 2 bases at J, with 7 bases in the middle. CDR3 length: 14 amino acids. Germline CDR1 and CDR2: SGHRS and YFSETQ. CDR3 loop: CASSLDFSTDTQYF. The DNA for the CDR3 is TGCGCCAGCAGCTTGGACTTTTCCACAGATACGCAGTATTTT.

This clonotype has ten or more counts. The rearrangement joins TRBV19 to TRBJ2-5; the match to TRBD2 covers 7 bases. The CDR3 is 13 residues long. Germline lookup yields CDR1 LNHDA and CDR2 SQIVND (reference sequence). Trimming cost V 6 bases and J 6 bases; bases outside gene matches: 7. The CDR3 DNA is TGTGCCAGTAGCGACCTCGGGGGGAAGACCCAGTACTTC. Its translation: CASSDLGGKTQYF.

This clonotype was seen repeatedly, ten times or more. J is TRBJ2-1 and V is TRBV6-1; D ambiguous. Trimming removed 6 bases from V and 0 bases from J, with 15 bases in between. CDR3 length: 16 residues. Looked up from germline, CDR1 is MNHNS and CDR2 is SASEGT. The DNA of the CDR3 is TGTGCCAGCAGACAAGGCCTTATGAGCTCCTACAATGAGCAGTTCTTC. It specifies CASRQGLMSSYNEQFF.

This clonotype was counted many times. The chain has TRBV7-8 and TRBJ2-7, with 7 bases fitting TRBD1. The J segment lost 3 bases and the V segment lost 1 base, leaving 9 bases of the junction unmatched. Germline CDR1 reads SGHVS; CDR2 reads FQNEAQ. The CDR3 runs to 16 residues. The chain's CDR3 is CASSLGPGTEVYEQYF. DNA of the CDR3: TGTGCCAGCAGCTTAGGGCCCGGGACAGAAGTCTACGAGCAGTACTTC. Together with reference TRBV7-8 and TRBJ2-7, the CDR3 gives the full variable domain: GAGVSQSPRYKVAKRGQDVALRCDPISGHVSLFWYQQALGQGPEFLTYFQNEAQLDKSGLPSDRFFAERPEGSVSTLKIQRTQQEDSAVYLCASSLGPGTEVYEQYFGPGTRLTVT.

This clonotype was counted at least ten times. The rearrangement links TRBV9 to TRBJ2-3; D perhaps matches TRBD2 (7 bases). The CDR3 runs 15 residues. Germline V lookup: CDR1 SGDLS, CDR2 YYNGEE. V was pared by 2 bases and J by 8 bases, with 18 bases between. CDR3 protein: CASSVTGEGVGTQYF. In DNA, the CDR3 is TGTGCCAGCAGCGTCACGGGGGAGGGGGTGGGTACGCAGTATTTT.

Ten or more counts support this clonotype. CDR3 DNA: TGTGCCAGCAGCTATACTAGTGTTGAATACAATGAGCAGTTCTTC. It codes for CASSYTSVEYNEQFF. The V call is TRBV5-5, the J call TRBJ2-1, with a tentative D call TRBD2 (5 bases). The V end lost 3 bases, the J end lost 4 bases, and 14 bases lay between the germline ends. This CDR3 is built from 15 residues. Germline V gene sequence: CDR1 SGHKS, CDR2 YYEKEE (reference sequence).

Turning to this clonotype: Possible read error: a much larger clone is one base away. V is TRBV7-9 and J is TRBJ1-1; 7 positions match TRBD1. V lost 5 bases, J lost 5 bases, and 8 bases stayed unmatched. Germline V gives CDR1 SEHNR, CDR2 FQNEAQ (reference sequence). CDR3 length equals 14 residues. The CDR3 region is CASSTQGGGTEAFF. The CDR3 DNA is TGTGCCAGCAGCACGCAGGGGGGTGGTACTGAAGCTTTCTTT.

This clonotype was observed many times. This sequence joins TRBV4-3 and TRBJ1-3, with a possible D match to TRBD1 (6 bases). V was pared by 2 bases and J by 0 bases, with 14 bases between. CDR1 and CDR2 (germline): LGHNA, YSLEER. The CDR3 runs 17 residues. This CDR3 reads CASSQNRDLHSGNTIYF. In DNA, the CDR3 is TGCGCCAGCAGCCAAAACAGGGACTTGCACTCTGGAAACACCATATATTTT.

This clonotype was observed at least ten times. DNA of the CDR3: TGTGCCAGCCACGGTAATTCACCCCTCCACTTT. This sequence encodes CASHGNSPLHF. J is TRBJ1-6 and V is TRBV7-9; no definite D call. Trimming took 8 bases from V and 6 from J, leaving 5 bases between them. Germline CDR1 and CDR2: SEHNR and FQNEAQ (reference sequence). This CDR3 is built from 11 residues.

The genes are TRBV11-2 and TRBJ2-6; TRBD1 matches 10 bases. The germline V gene has CDR1 SGHAT and CDR2 FQNNGV. The V segment lost 1 base and the J segment 2 bases; nucleotides outside the gene matches: 5. The CDR3 covers 18 residues. The CDR3: CASSLVPGQGTGANVLTF. In DNA form, the CDR3 reads TGTGCCAGCAGCTTAGTCCCGGGACAGGGGACTGGGGCCAACGTCCTGACTTTC.

This chain uses TRBV7-2 with TRBJ2-3; TRBD2 matches 10 bases. CDR1 is SGHTA and CDR2 is FQGNSA in the germline V gene. Germline trimming cut 6 bases from V and 6 bases from J; bases unmatched to any gene: 3. CDR3 length: 13 amino acids. The CDR3 DNA follows: TGTGCCAGCAGAAGCGGGGGGGGGGATACGCAGTATTTT. This encodes CASRSGGGDTQYF.

The sample holds many counts of this clonotype. The chain uses TRBV12-3 or TRBV12-4 and TRBJ1-1, with D tentatively TRBD1 (5 bases). V was shortened by 7 bases and J by 11 bases, with 14 bases between the two germline ends. The CDR3 spans 11 residues. The CDR3 coding sequence is TGTGCCAGCACCAGGGCGAGCGACGCTTTCTTT. Amino acids: CASTRASDAFF.

The table lists this clonotype with many counts. The rearrangement joins TRBV28 to TRBJ2-3; TRBD2 might be the D (6 bases). This CDR3 is 15 amino acids long. The V gene lost 5 bases and the J gene lost 3 bases, with 15 bases spanning the gap. Germline CDR1 is MDHEN and CDR2 is SYDVKM. CDR3 amino acids: CASSTQGGGTDTQYF. The CDR3 DNA is TGTGCCAGCAGTACCCAGGGTGGGGGGACAGATACGCAGTATTTT.

This clonotype appeared many times. V and J are TRBV5-4 and TRBJ2-3, with D unclear. The CDR3 runs to 12 residues. Germline V gene data show CDR1 as SGHNT and CDR2 as YYREEE (reference sequence). Trimming pared 0 bases from V and 6 bases from J, leaving 5 bases between. The CDR3 spells CASSLGIDTQYF. Here the CDR3 DNA reads TGTGCCAGCAGCTTGGGAATTGATACGCAGTATTTT.

This clonotype was observed many times. This chain links TRBV6-1 with TRBJ1-2; the D is unclear. In germline, CDR1 is MNHNS, CDR2 SASEGT. CDR3 size: 13 residues. V shed 6 bases and J shed 0 bases, with 8 bases lying between them. The DNA for the CDR3 is TGTGCCAGCAGACGCGAAACTAACTATGGCTACACCTTC. Amino acid sequence: CASRRETNYGYTF.

The sample holds many counts of this clonotype. The chain is built from TRBV7-2 and TRBJ2-3, with TRBD2 matching 15 bases. Per the germline V gene, CDR1 is SGHTA and CDR2 is FQGNSA. The junction had 6 bases not matched to a gene; V was cut back by 5 bases and J by 3 bases. The CDR3 has 17 amino acids. The CDR3 region has the DNA TGTGCCAGCAGCAGGACTAGCGGGGGGGCTACGACAGATACGCAGTATTTT. Encoded protein: CASSRTSGGATTDTQYF. The whole variable domain, remainder taken from reference TRBV7-2 and TRBJ2-3, is GAGVSQSPSNKVTEKGKDVELRCDPISGHTALYWYRQSLGQGLEFLIYFQGNSAPDKSGLPSDRFSAERTGGSVSTLTIQRTQQEDSAVYLCASSRTSGGATTDTQYFGPGTRLTVL.

This clonotype was seen ten or more times. The genes are TRBV12-3 or TRBV12-4 and TRBJ2-7, with D possibly called TRBD1 or TRBD2 (5 bases each). Trimming shortened V by 5 bases and J by 0 bases, and 14 bases separated the two germline ends. The CDR3 length is 15 residues. CDR3 bases: TGTGCCAGCAGTCGGGGCCCCTCGGACTCCTACGAGCAGTACTTC. Residues: CASSRGPSDSYEQYF.

This clonotype was seen ten or more times. V usage is TRBV7-2 and J usage is TRBJ2-4; D call uncertain. With 2 bases removed from V and 8 bases from J, the gap between germline ends came to 16 bases. Per germline, CDR1 SGHTA and CDR2 FQGNSA. This CDR3 has 15 residues. DNA for the CDR3: TGTGCCAGCAGCTTATGGGCGGTTCCAACGGACATTCAGTACTTC. It yields the protein CASSLWAVPTDIQYF. Full variable domain (outside the CDR3, taken from reference TRBV7-2 and TRBJ2-4): GAGVSQSPSNKVTEKGKDVELRCDPISGHTALYWYRQSLGQGLEFLIYFQGNSAPDKSGLPSDRFSAERTGGSVSTLTIQRTQQEDSAVYLCASSLWAVPTDIQYFGAGTRLSVL.

This clonotype was detected many times. This chain joins TRBV12-5 and TRBJ2-1; 11 positions match TRBD1. Germline assignment: CDR1 LGHNT and CDR2 FRNRAP. Trimming cost V 0 bases and J 9 bases; bases outside gene matches: 7. CDR3 length equals 16 residues. CDR3 protein: CASGLVLGQGAGEQFF. The CDR3 region has the DNA TGTGCTAGTGGTTTGGTTCTAGGACAGGGGGCTGGTGAGCAGTTCTTC. The entire variable domain, with the rest obtained from reference TRBV12-5 and TRBJ2-1, is as follows: DARVTQTPRHKVTEMGQEVTMRCQPILGHNTVFWYRQTMMQGLELLAYFRNRAPLDDSGMPKDRFSAEMPDATLATLKIQPSEPRDSAVYFCASGLVLGQGAGEQFFGPGTRLTVL.

This clonotype was recorded at least ten times. This chain uses TRBV7-8 with TRBJ2-2; D could derive from TRBD1 or TRBD2 (5 bases each). The CDR3 has 15 amino acids. Germline lookup yields CDR1 SGHVS and CDR2 FQNEAQ. V lost 1 base and J 8 bases, leaving 14 bases between the germline ends. CDR3 region: CASSLGDPEGGELFF. The CDR3 DNA sequence: TGTGCCAGCAGCTTAGGGGACCCCGAGGGTGGGGAGCTGTTTTTT.